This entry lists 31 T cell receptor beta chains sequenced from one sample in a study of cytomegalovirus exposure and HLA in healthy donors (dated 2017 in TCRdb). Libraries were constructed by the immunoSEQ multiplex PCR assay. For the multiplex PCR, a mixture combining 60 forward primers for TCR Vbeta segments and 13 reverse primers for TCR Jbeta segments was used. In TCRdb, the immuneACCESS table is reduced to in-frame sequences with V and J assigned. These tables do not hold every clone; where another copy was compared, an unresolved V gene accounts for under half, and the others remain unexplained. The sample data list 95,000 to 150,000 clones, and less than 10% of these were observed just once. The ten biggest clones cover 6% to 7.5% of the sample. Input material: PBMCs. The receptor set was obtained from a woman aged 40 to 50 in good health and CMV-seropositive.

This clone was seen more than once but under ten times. DNA for the CDR3: TGTGCCTGCTATGGACAGCAAACCTACAATGAGCAGTTCTTC. Translating it yields CACYGQQTYNEQFF. The gene calls are TRBV30 and TRBJ2-1, with D perhaps matching TRBD1 (6 bases). This CDR3 is 14 amino acids long. Germline V CDR1 and CDR2: GTSNPN, SVGIG (reference sequence). V shed 6 bases and J shed 2 bases, with 14 bases lying between them. The whole variable domain, remainder taken from reference TRBV30 and TRBJ2-1, is SQTIHQWPATLVQPVGSPLSLECTVEGTSNPNLYWYRQAAGRGLQLLFYSVGIGQISSEVPQNLSASRPQDRQFILSSKKLLLSDSGFYLCACYGQQTYNEQFFGPGTRLTVL.

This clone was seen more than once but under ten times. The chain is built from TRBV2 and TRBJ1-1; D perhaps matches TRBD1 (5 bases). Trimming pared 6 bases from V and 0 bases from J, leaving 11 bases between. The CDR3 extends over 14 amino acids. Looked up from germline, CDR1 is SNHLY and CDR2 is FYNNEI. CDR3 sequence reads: CASSHEGVNTEAFF. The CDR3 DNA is TGTGCCAGCAGCCACGAAGGGGTGAACACTGAAGCTTTCTTT.

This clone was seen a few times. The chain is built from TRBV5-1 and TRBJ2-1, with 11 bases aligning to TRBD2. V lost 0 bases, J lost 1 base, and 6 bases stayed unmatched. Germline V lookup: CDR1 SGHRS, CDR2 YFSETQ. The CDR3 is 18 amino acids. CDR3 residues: CASSLEIAGGTSYNEQFF. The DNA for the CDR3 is TGCGCCAGCAGCTTGGAGATAGCGGGGGGGACTTCCTACAATGAGCAGTTCTTC.

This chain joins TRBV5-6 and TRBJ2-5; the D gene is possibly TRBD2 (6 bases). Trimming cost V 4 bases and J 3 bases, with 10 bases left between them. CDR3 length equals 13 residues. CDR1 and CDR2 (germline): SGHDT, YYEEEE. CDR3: CASSGEVEETQYF. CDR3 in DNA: TGTGCCAGCAGCGGGGAGGTCGAAGAGACCCAGTACTTC.

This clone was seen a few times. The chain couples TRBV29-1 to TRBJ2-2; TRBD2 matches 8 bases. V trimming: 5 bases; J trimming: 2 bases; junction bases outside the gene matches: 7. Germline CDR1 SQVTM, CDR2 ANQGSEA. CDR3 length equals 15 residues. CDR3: CSVRGGRVNTGELFF. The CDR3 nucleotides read TGCAGCGTTCGGGGGGGTCGGGTCAACACCGGGGAGCTGTTTTTT.

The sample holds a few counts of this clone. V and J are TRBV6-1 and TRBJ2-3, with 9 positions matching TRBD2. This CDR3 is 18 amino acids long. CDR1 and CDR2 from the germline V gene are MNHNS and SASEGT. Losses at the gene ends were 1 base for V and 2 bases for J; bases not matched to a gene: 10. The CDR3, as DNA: TGTGCCAGCAGTGAAGGGGTTTGGGCGGGGGGGCCCACAGATACGCAGTATTTT. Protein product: CASSEGVWAGGPTDTQYF.

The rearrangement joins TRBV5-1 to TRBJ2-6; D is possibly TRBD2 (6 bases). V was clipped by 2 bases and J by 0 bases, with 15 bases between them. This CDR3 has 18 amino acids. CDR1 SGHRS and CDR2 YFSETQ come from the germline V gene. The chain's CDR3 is CASSFGLGGSSGANVLTF. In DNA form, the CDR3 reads TGCGCCAGCAGCTTTGGTCTTGGGGGGAGCTCTGGGGCCAACGTCCTGACTTTC.

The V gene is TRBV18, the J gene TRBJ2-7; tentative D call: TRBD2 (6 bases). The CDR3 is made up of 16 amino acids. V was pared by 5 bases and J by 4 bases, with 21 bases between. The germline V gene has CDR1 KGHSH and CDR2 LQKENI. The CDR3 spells CASSASLTSIGYEQYF. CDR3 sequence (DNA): TGTGCCAGCTCAGCCTCATTAACTAGCATTGGGTACGAGCAGTACTTC.

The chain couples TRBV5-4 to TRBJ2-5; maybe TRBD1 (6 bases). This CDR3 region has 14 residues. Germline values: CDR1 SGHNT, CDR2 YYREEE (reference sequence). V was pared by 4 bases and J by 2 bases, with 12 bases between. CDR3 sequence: CASSTRQVQETQYF. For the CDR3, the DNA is TGTGCCAGCAGCACCCGACAGGTACAAGAGACCCAGTACTTC.

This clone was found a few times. The CDR3, as DNA: TGTGCCAGCAGTGAACGGTCCTATGGCTACACCTTC. As protein: CASSERSYGYTF. The V call is TRBV25-1, the J call TRBJ1-2, with D unclear. Per the germline V gene, CDR1 is MGHDK and CDR2 is SYGVNS. This CDR3 region has 12 residues. The V end lost 2 bases, the J end lost 4 bases, and 5 bases lay between the germline ends.

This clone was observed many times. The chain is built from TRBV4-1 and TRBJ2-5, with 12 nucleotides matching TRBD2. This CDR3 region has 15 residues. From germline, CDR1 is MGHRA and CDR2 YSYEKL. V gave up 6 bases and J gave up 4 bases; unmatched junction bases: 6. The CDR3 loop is CASSRTSGVGETQYF. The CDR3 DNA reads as TGCGCCAGCAGTCGGACTAGCGGGGTCGGAGAGACCCAGTACTTC.

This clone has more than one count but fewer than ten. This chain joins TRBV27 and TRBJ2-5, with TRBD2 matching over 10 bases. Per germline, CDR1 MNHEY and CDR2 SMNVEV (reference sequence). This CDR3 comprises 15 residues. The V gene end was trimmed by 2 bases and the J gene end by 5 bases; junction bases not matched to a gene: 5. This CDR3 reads CASSLAGTSDETQYF. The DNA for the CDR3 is TGTGCCAGCAGTTTAGCCGGGACTAGCGACGAGACCCAGTACTTC.

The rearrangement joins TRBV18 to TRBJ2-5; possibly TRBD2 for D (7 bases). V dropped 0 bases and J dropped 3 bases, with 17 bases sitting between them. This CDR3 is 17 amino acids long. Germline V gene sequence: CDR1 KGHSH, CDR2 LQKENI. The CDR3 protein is CASSPPGGRFGKETQYF. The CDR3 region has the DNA TGTGCCAGCTCACCACCGGGGGGGCGCTTCGGTAAAGAGACCCAGTACTTC.

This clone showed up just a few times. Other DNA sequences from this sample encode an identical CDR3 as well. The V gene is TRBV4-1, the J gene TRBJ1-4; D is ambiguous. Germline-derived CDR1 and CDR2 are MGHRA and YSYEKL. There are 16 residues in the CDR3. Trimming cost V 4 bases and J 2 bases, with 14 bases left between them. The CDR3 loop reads CASSPLRTGTNEKLFF. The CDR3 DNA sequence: TGCGCCAGCAGCCCCCTTAGGACTGGTACTAATGAAAAACTGTTTTTT.

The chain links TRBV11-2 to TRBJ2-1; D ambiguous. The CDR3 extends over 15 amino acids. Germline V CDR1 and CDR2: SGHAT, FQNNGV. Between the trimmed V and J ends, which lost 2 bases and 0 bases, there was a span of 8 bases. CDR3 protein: CASSLQVSSYNEQFF. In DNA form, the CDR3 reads TGTGCCAGCAGCTTACAAGTCAGCTCCTACAATGAGCAGTTCTTC. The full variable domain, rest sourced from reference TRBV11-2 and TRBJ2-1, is EAGVAQSPRYKIIEKRQSVAFWCNPISGHATLYWYQQILGQGPKLLIQFQNNGVVDDSQLPKDRFSAERLKGVDSTLKIQPAKLEDSAVYLCASSLQVSSYNEQFFGPGTRLTVL.

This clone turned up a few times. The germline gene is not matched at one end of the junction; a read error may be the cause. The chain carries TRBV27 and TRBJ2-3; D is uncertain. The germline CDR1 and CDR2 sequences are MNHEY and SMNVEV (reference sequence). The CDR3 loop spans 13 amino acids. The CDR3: CASSFEPSQRVFF. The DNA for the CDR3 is TGTGCCAGCAGTTTCGAACCTTCCCAGCGAGTTTTTTTT.

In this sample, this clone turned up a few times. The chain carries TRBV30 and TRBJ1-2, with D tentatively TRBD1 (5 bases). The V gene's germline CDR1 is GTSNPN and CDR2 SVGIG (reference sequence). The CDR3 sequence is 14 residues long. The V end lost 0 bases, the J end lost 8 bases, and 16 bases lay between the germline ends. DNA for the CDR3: TGTGCCTGGAGTGTGTCCACAGGTGATCTGGGCTACACCTTC. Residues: CAWSVSTGDLGYTF.

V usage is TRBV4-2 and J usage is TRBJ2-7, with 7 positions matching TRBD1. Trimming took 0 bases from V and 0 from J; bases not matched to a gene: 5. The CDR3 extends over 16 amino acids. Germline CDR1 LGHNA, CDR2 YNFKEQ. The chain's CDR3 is CASSQEGAGGSYEQYF. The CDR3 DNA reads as TGTGCCAGCAGCCAAGAAGGGGCAGGGGGCTCCTACGAGCAGTACTTC.

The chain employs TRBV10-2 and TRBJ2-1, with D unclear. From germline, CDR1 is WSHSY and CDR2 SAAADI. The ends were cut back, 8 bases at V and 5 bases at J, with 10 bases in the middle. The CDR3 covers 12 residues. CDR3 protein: CASRTSDNEQFF. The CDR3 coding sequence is TGCGCCAGCCGTACTTCGGACAATGAGCAGTTCTTC.

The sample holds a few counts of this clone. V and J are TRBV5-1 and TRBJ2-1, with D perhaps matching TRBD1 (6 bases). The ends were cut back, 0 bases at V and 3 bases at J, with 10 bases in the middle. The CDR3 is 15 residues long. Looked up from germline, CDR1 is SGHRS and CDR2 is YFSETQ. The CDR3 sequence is CASSLAQGNYNEQFF. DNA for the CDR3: TGCGCCAGCAGCTTGGCTCAGGGGAACTACAATGAGCAGTTCTTC.

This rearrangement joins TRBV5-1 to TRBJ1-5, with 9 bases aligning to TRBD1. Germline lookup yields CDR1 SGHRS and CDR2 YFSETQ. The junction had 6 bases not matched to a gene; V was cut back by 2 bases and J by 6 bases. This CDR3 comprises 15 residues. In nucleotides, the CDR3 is TGCGCCAGCAGCTTAACACAGGGGGCAGGTCAGCCCCAGCATTTT. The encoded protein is CASSLTQGAGQPQHF.

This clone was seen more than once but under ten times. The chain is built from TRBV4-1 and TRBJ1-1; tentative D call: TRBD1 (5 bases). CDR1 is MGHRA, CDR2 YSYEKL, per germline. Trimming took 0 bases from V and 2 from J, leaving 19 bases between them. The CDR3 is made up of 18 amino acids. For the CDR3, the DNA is TGCGCCAGCAGCCAAGATGCGGGGGGGTTTGGGCGAAACACTGAAGCTTTCTTT. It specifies CASSQDAGGFGRNTEAFF.

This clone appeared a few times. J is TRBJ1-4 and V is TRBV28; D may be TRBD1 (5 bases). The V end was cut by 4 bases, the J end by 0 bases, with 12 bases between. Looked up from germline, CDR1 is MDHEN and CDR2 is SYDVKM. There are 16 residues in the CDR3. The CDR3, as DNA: TGTGCCAGCAGTTCCACGACAGCTGCAACTAATGAAAAACTGTTTTTT. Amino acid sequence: CASSSTTAATNEKLFF. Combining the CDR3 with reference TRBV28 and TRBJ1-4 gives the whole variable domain DVKVTQSSRYLVKRTGEKVFLECVQDMDHENMFWYRQDPGLGLRLIYFSYDVKMKEKGDIPEGYSVSREKKERFSLILESASTNQTSMYLCASSSTTAATNEKLFFGSGTQLSVL.

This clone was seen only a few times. CDR3 loop: CASKSTKNIQYF. The CDR3 DNA is TGTGCCAGCAAGAGTACCAAAAACATTCAGTACTTC. The chain joins TRBV6-5 to TRBJ2-4; unclear D gene. There are 12 residues in the CDR3. V was trimmed by 7 bases and J by 2 bases, leaving 6 bases between them. Looked up from germline, CDR1 is MNHEY and CDR2 is SVGAGI.

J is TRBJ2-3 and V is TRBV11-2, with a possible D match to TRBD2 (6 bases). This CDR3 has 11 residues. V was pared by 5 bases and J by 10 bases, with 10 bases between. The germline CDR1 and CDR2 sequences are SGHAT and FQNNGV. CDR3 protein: CASSVTSAQYF. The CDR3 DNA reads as TGTGCCAGCAGCGTGACTAGTGCGCAGTATTTT.

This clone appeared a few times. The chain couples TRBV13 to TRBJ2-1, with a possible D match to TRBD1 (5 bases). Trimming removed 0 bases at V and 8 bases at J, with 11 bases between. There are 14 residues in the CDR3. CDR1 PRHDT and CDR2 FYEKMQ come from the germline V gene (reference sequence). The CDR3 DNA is TGTGCCAGCAGCTTAGGGCAGGGTTTTTATGAGCAGTTCTTC. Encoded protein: CASSLGQGFYEQFF.

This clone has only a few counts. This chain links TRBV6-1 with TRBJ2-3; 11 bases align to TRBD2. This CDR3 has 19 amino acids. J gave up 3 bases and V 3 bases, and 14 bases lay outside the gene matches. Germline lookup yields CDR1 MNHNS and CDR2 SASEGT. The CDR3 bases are TGTGCCAGCAGTGAGCTGGGGGTATCTAGCGGGGGGCAGACAGATACGCAGTATTTT. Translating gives CASSELGVSSGGQTDTQYF.

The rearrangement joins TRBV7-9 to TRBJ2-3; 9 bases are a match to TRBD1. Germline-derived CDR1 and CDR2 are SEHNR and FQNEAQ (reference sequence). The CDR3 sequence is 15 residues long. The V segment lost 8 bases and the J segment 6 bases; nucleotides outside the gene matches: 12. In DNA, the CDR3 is TGTGCCAGCCGCTCCACAGGGGGCGAGGGTGATACGCAGTATTTT. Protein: CASRSTGGEGDTQYF.

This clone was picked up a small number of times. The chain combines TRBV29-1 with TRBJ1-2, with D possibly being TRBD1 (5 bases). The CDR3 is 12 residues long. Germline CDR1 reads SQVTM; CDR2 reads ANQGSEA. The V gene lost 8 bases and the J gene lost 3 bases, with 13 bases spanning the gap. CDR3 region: CSTDEGDYGYTF. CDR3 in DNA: TGCAGCACCGATGAAGGGGACTATGGCTACACCTTC. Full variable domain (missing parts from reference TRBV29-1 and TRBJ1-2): SAVISQKPSRDICQRGTSLTIQCQVDSQVTMMFWYRQQPGQSLTLIATANQGSEATYESGFVIDKFPISRPNLTFSTLTVSNMSPEDSSIYLCSTDEGDYGYTFGSGTRLTVV.

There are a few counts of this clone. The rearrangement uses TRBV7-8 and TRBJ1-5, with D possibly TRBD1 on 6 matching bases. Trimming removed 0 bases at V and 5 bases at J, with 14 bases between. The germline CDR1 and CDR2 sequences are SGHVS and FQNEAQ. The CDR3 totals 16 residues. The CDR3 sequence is CASSLAFTGKHQPQHF. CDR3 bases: TGTGCCAGCAGCTTAGCCTTCACAGGGAAGCATCAGCCCCAGCATTTT.

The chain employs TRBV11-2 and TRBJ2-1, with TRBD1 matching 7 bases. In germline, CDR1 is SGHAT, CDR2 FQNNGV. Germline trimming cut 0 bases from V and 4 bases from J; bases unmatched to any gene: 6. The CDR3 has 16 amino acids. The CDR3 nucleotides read TGTGCCAGCAGCTTAGATCACAGGGGTCTATACAATGAGCAGTTCTTC. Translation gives CASSLDHRGLYNEQFF.